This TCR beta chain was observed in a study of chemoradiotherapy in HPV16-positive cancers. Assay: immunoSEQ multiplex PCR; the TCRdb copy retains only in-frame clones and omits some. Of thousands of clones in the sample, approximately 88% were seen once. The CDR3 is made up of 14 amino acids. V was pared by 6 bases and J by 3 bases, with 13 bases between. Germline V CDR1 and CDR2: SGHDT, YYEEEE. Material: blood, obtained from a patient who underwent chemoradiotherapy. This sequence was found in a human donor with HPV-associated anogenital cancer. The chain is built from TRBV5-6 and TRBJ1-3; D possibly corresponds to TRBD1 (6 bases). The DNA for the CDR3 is TGTGCCAGCACCGGACAGAACTATGGAAACACCATATATTTT. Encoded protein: CASTGQNYGNTIYF.